The TCR beta chain under discussion was sequenced for a study of T cell repertoires in cytomegalovirus infection. TCRdb redid the calling of the reads with MiXCR, one entry per CDR3 protein. The table records approximately 500,000 distinct CDR3 sequences, approximately 10% of them present only once. The V gene lost 0 bases and the J gene lost 3 bases, with 10 bases spanning the gap. The CDR3 is made up of 16 amino acids. Per germline, CDR1 SGHNT and CDR2 YYREEE (reference sequence). This clonotype was counted at least ten times. The TCR was taken from a human donor in good health (CMV status not recorded). Some clones in this sample may be carry-over from other donors' samples. The genes are TRBV5-4 and TRBJ1-6; D is uncertain. The sample consisted of PBMCs. The CDR3 coding sequence is TGTGCCAGCAGCTTGGCCGGGAGGGTCTATAATTCACCCCTCCACTTT. The encoded protein is CASSLAGRVYNSPLHF. The complete variable domain, with remaining parts taken from reference TRBV5-4 and TRBJ1-6, reads ETGVTQSPTHLIKTRGQQVTLRCSSQSGHNTVSWYQQALGQGPQFIFQYYREEENGRGNFPPRFSGLQFPNYSSELNVNALELDDSALYLCASSLAGRVYNSPLHFGNGTRLTVT.